Listed here is a single T cell receptor (beta chain). The CDR3 is made up of 17 amino acids. Germline-derived CDR1 and CDR2 are SGHTA and FQGNSA. Trimming took off 4 bases at V and 0 bases at J, with 16 bases between the two ends. The record originates from a study of identical twins. TCRdb itself ran the 5' RACE reads through MiXCR, one entry per CDR3 protein. The table has about 520,000 distinct CDR3 sequences, roughly a fifth seen once. This sample also appeared in a second study, on T cells expressing NK-cell markers.

Material for sequencing was CD4+ T cells sorted from blood. The rearrangement uses TRBV7-2 and TRBJ1-3; D is unclear. The TCR comes from a woman aged 18-29 years in good health. The CDR3 DNA reads as TGTGCCAGCAGCTCGCGGAGTGGACCGGGCTCTGGAAACACCATATATTTT. Its translation is CASSSRSGPGSGNTIYF.